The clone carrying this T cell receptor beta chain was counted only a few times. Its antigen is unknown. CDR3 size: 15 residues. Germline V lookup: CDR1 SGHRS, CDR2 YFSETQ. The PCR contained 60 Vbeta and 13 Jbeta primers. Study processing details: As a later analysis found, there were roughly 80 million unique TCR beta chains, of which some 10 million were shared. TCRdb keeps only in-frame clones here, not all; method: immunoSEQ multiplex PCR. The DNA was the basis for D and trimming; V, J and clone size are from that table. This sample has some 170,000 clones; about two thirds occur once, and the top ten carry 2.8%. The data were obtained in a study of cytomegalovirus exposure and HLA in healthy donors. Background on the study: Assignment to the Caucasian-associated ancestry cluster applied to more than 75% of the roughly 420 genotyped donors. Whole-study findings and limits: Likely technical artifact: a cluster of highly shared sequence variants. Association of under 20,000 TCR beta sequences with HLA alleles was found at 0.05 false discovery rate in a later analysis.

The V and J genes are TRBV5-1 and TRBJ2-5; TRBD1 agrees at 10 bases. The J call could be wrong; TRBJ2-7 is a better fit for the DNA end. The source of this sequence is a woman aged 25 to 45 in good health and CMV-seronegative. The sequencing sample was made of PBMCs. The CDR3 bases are TGCGCCAGCAACCAAGGGACAGGGGACTTCTACGAGCAGTACTTC. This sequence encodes CASNQGTGDFYEQYF.